The 12 T cell receptor beta chains presented below share a single source sample, sequenced in a study of blood T cell repertoires in COVID-19. TCRdb's table, derived via immunoSEQ multiplex PCR, lists solely in-frame clones and lacks some. This table has under 200,000 clones, approximately 85% appearing once. Material for sequencing was peripheral blood. These receptor sequences come from a man aged 55 to 70 who had recovered from COVID-19.

This sequence joins TRBV11-3 and TRBJ2-2, with TRBD1 matching over 7 bases. The germline gives CDR1 SGHNT, CDR2 YENEEA. This CDR3 is 16 amino acids long. With V trimmed by 0 bases and J by 1 base, 2 bases remained unmatched. The CDR3: CASSLETGRNTGELFF. CDR3 DNA: TGTGCCAGCAGCTTAGAGACAGGGAGGAACACCGGGGAGCTGTTTTTT.

The rearrangement joins TRBV25-1 to TRBJ2-7; 9 bases are a match to TRBD1. The CDR3 runs 15 residues. The germline V gene encodes CDR1 MGHDK and CDR2 SYGVNS. The junction had 10 bases not matched to a gene; V was cut back by 4 bases and J by 6 bases. CDR3 residues: CASSVWDRDEGEQYF. CDR3 nucleotide sequence: TGTGCCAGCAGTGTCTGGGACAGGGATGAAGGCGAGCAGTACTTC.

The rearrangement joins TRBV11-2 to TRBJ2-2, with 8 bases identical to TRBD2. CDR1 is SGHAT and CDR2 is FQNNGV in the germline V gene. The CDR3 has 17 residues. Trimming at V came to 3 bases and at J to 1 base, leaving 7 bases not matched to a gene. The CDR3 spells CASSFTAGVWNTGELFF. The CDR3 coding sequence is TGTGCCAGCAGCTTCACAGCGGGGGTCTGGAACACCGGGGAGCTGTTTTTT.

This chain joins TRBV3-1 (or the pseudogene TRBV3-2) and TRBJ2-7; 10 nucleotides align to TRBD1. V shed 4 bases and J 6 bases; nucleotides not matched to a gene: 3. The CDR3 extends over 13 amino acids. Germline-derived CDR1 and CDR2 are LGHDT and YNNKEL (reference sequence). The CDR3 nucleotides read TGTGCCAGCAGCCGACGGACAGGGGGCGAGCAGTACTTC. Translated: CASSRRTGGEQYF.

In this sample, this clone turned up a few times. The V and J genes are TRBV7-6 and TRBJ2-1, with TRBD1 matching 8 bases. CDR1 is SGHVS and CDR2 is FNYEAQ in the germline V gene. The V segment lost 6 bases and the J segment 5 bases; nucleotides outside the gene matches: 9. The CDR3 contains 15 residues. CDR3 in amino acids: CASRPGTGRNNEQFF. In DNA, the CDR3 is TGTGCCAGCAGACCCGGGACAGGACGAAACAATGAGCAGTTCTTC.

The chain joins TRBV7-2 to TRBJ1-2; weak D call: TRBD1 (6 bases). Germline V gene lookup returns CDR1 SGHTA and CDR2 FQGNSA. The CDR3 extends over 13 amino acids. The V end lost 5 bases, the J end lost 2 bases, and 9 bases lay between the germline ends. The CDR3 is CASSKTGNYGYTF. The CDR3 DNA reads TGTGCCAGCAGCAAAACAGGGAACTATGGCTACACCTTC.

CDR3 residues: CASSQPDTSNGYTF. In nucleotides, the CDR3 is TGTGCCAGCAGCCAACCAGACACCTCCAATGGCTACACCTTC. V usage is TRBV4-2 and J usage is TRBJ1-2; D unresolved. The CDR3 extends over 14 amino acids. The V end was cut by 2 bases, the J end by 6 bases, with 13 bases between. CDR1 LGHNA and CDR2 YNFKEQ come from the germline V gene.

The J gene is TRBJ1-1, the V gene TRBV9; TRBD1 might be the D (5 bases). This CDR3 is built from 13 residues. The V gene's germline CDR1 is SGDLS and CDR2 YYNGEE. V was clipped by 0 bases and J by 5 bases, with 8 bases between them. This chain's CDR3 is CASSVGSGTEAFF. CDR3 bases: TGTGCCAGCAGCGTAGGGTCAGGGACTGAAGCTTTCTTT. The whole variable domain, remainder taken from reference TRBV9 and TRBJ1-1, is DSGVTQTPKHLITATGQRVTLRCSPRSGDLSVYWYQQSLDQGLQFLIQYYNGEERAKGNILERFSAQQFPDLHSELNLSSLELGDSALYFCASSVGSGTEAFFGQGTRLTVV.

The V and J genes are TRBV6-5 and TRBJ1-2; D gene unclear. The CDR3 runs to 13 residues. V shed 5 bases and J shed 3 bases, with 10 bases lying between them. Germline loops: CDR1 MNHEY, CDR2 SVGAGI. The CDR3, as DNA: TGTGCCAGCAGTCCCAGTGATTACTATGGCTACACCTTC. Its translation is CASSPSDYYGYTF.

This chain joins TRBV11-3 and TRBJ2-1, with 9 bases identical to TRBD1. The germline V gene encodes CDR1 SGHNT and CDR2 YENEEA. The V gene end was trimmed by 5 bases and the J gene end by 4 bases; junction bases not matched to a gene: 3. CDR3 length: 14 amino acids. The CDR3 region is CASSRQGGYNEQFF. CDR3 DNA sequence: TGTGCCAGCAGCCGACAGGGGGGTTACAATGAGCAGTTCTTC. The whole variable domain, remainder taken from reference TRBV11-3 and TRBJ2-1, is EAGVVQSPRYKIIEKKQPVAFWCNPISGHNTLYWYLQNLGQGPELLIRYENEEAVDDSQLPKDRFSAERLKGVDSTLKIQPAELGDSAVYLCASSRQGGYNEQFFGPGTRLTVL.

The gene calls are TRBV29-1 and TRBJ1-2, with TRBD1 identical over 7 bases. Germline values: CDR1 SQVTM, CDR2 ANQGSEA. The CDR3 runs to 14 residues. V gave up 1 base and J gave up 4 bases; unmatched junction bases: 6. The chain's CDR3 is CSVEGRDSFYGYTF. For the CDR3, the DNA is TGCAGCGTTGAAGGCCGGGACAGCTTCTATGGCTACACCTTC.

The DNA of the CDR3 is TGTGCCAGCAGCTACAGGAACTATGGCTACACCTTC. This translates into CASSYRNYGYTF. The chain links TRBV11-2 to TRBJ1-2, with D possibly being TRBD1 (5 bases). Germline V gene sequence: CDR1 SGHAT, CDR2 FQNNGV. The CDR3 contains 12 residues. V lost 4 bases and J lost 2, with 5 bases in between.